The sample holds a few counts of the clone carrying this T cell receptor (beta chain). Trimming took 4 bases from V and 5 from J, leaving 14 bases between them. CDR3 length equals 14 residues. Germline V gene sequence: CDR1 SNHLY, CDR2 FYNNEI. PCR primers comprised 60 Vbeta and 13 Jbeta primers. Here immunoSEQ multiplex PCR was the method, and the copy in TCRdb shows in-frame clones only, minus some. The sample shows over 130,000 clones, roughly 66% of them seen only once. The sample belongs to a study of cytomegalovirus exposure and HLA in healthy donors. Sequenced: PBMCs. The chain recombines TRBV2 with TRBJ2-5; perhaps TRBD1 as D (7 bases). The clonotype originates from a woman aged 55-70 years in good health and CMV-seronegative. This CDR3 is CASSAGGRRETQYF. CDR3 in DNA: TGTGCCAGCAGTGCAGGGGGGCGGCGGGAGACCCAGTACTTC.